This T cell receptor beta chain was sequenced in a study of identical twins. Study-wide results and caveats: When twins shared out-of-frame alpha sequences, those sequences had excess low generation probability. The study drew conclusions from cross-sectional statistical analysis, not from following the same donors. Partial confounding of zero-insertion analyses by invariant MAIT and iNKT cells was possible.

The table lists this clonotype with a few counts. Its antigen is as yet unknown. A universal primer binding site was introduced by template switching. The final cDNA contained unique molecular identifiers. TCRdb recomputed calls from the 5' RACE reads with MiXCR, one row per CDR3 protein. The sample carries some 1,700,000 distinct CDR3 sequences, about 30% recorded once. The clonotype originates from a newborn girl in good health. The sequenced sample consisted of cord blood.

The CDR3 sequence: CASSELSLAKNIQYF. CDR3 sequence (DNA): TGTGCCAGCAGTGAACTGTCCCTAGCCAAAAACATTCAGTACTTC. The chain couples TRBV6-1 to TRBJ2-4, with no clear D. V was shortened by 2 bases and J by 0 bases, with 8 bases between the two germline ends. The CDR3 has 15 residues. Germline V lookup: CDR1 MNHNS, CDR2 SASEGT.